Included here is one T cell receptor beta chain sequence, with context. Its antigen is still unknown. Per-nucleotide qualities are absent, and no much larger clonotype sits a single base away. In the ViraFEST assay, PBMC were stimulated with viral peptide pools, and antigen-specific CD4+ T cell clonotypes were then identified by expansion using TCR sequencing. After about 10 days of culture, CD4+ T cells were isolated with the EasySep CD4+ T cell isolation kit. Participants received two doses of either the BNT162b2 or the mRNA-1273 mRNA SARS-CoV-2 vaccine. Negative nucleocapsid antibody results before and after vaccination confirmed that the healthy vaccine recipients had no prior SARS-CoV-2 infection. About 2 million PBMC per well were cultured in IMDM with about 4.8% human AB serum, 8 to 10 IU/ml IL-2 and gentamicin, plus 10 ug/ml peptides. Half of the culture medium was replaced with fresh IL-2-containing medium on days 3 and 7. Each peptide stimulation condition was cultured in triplicate wells unless otherwise noted. Using Ficoll-Paque Plus gradient centrifugation, PBMC were separated from whole blood and then either used fresh or cryopreserved at -140C. The overlapping peptide pools covered the spike proteins of SARS-CoV-2 and of the common cold coronaviruses HCoV-NL63, HCoV-OC43 and HCoV-229E. Genomic DNA was extracted from cultured CD4+ T cells with the QIAamp micro DNA kit.

To prepare the library, the immunoSEQ multiplex PCR assay was applied. DNA from the CD4+ T cells that had been cultured and isolated underwent TCR beta CDR3 sequencing. In the original analysis: Non-productive TCR sequences were removed, reads were trimmed to the CDR3 region, and CDR3s of at least 7 amino acids were retained. Antigen-specific clonotypes were identified using the MANAFEST web app by comparison of expansion in peptide wells against reference cultures. To be called positive, a clone needed expansion at FDR<0.05 compared with the reference and with all other wells, an odds ratio greater than 5, and a frequency greater than 0.1% in two replicate wells. A clonotype was called cross-reactive if it was significantly expanded both in SARS-CoV-2 spike wells and in at least one common cold coronavirus spike condition. CDR3 similarity was assessed by Levenshtein distance with the stringdist R package, and unrooted trees were built with ape in R 3.6.1. The immuneACCESS repertoire file appears here via TCRdb, limited to in-frame rearrangements. These files lack a portion of the clones; in checked studies, under half of the deficit traces to unresolved V genes, and the cause of the others is not known. Clone size and the V and J calls come from that table; the DNA yielded D and trimming. Counted in this sample were around 30,000 clones; more than 60% of them appeared once. The ten largest clones add up to 10% to 13% of the sample.

This sample was taken from a study of vaccination effects on CD4 cells after COVID-19 (dated by TCRdb to between 2022 and 2023). With respect to the entire study: Post-vaccine samples across the study were collected a median of 72 days after the second dose, with a range of 14 to 241. SARS-CoV-2 spike-specific CD4+ TCR repertoires were compared before and after mRNA vaccination in COVID-19 convalescent patients and in infection-naive vaccine recipients. A total of 10 COVID-19 convalescent patients and a handful of SARS-CoV-2-naive healthy vaccine recipients were included in the full study. The Oncomine TCR Beta short-read assay on an Illumina iSeq 100 was used to sequence cultures from other donors in the study. Broader findings and caveats from the paper: The study was limited by a small number of convalescent patients, and early post-infection timepoints were lacking. Among healthy vaccine recipients, nearly all vaccine-induced clones were SARS-CoV-2 mono-reactive, and just 1 of 255 was cross-reactive with common cold coronaviruses. At late post-vaccination timepoints, both infection-induced and vaccine-induced clones showed marked clonal contraction, consistent with waning T cell responses.

Taken from cysteine to phenylalanine, the CDR3 has 12 residues. Only the CDR3 part of the read is kept: 36 bases, read in frame from the first base. Deletion took 3 bases off V and 6 bases off J, with a span of 9 bases between the germline ends. From a lookup of the germline V gene, CDR1 and CDR2 are SQVTM and ANQGSEA. The rearranged chain carries TRBV29-1 and TRBJ2-1; no D gene call is confident. The sequences come from CD4+ T cells from PBMCs cultured with HCoV-NL63 spike peptides, collected after COVID-19 vaccination. The cell subset or site label on this specimen signifies: HCoV-NL63 spike overlapping peptide pool stimulation. This sequence originates from a human donor who received a COVID-19 vaccine. The CDR3 sequence is CSVEVAGNEQFF. The nucleotide sequence is TGCAGCGTTGAGGTAGCTGGCAATGAGCAGTTCTTC.